This T cell receptor beta chain was found in a study of blood T cell repertoires in COVID-19. Study-wide background: PBMCs, B-cell-depleted T cells, or T cells provided the cDNA or gDNA that made up the material.

Per the original data handling: Cell counts per sample came from amplifying reference gene primers. Sequencing used immunoSEQ multiplex PCR; TCRdb keeps in-frame clones, though not all of them. The V and J calls and clone size are taken from that table; D and trimming were inferred from the DNA. The sample includes 200,000 to 250,000 clones, 86% of them seen just once. The cohort comprised adults aged roughly 18 to 95 years residing in some 24 US areas. The study assigned cohorts using participant-reported clinical history. Trimming removed 2 bases at V and 0 bases at J, with 19 bases between. This CDR3 is built from 18 residues. Germline V gene sequence: CDR1 LGHNT, CDR2 FRNRAP.

Sequencing was carried out using PBMCs or T cells enriched from blood (not recorded which). This clonotype was obtained from a woman in her thirties who had been exposed to COVID-19. This chain uses TRBV12-5 with TRBJ1-1; D remains unclear. As DNA, the CDR3 is TGTGCTAGTGGTTTGACCAGTACTCAGGTCAGAATGAACACTGAAGCTTTCTTT. It codes for CASGLTSTQVRMNTEAFF.